This TCR beta chain was captured in a study of CXCR3-negative and CXCR3-positive naive CD8 T cells. For this clonotype: No antigen is known for it.

CDR3 length equals 14 residues. Germline CDR1 and CDR2: SGDLS and YYNGEE. Study-wide points: CXCR3-positive naive cells carried more hydrophobic TRB CDR3s than CXCR3-negative ones.

The study made its TRB cDNA libraries by 5' RACE, adding UMI labels. TCRdb re-called the 5' RACE reads and catalogs CDR3 proteins one per entry, DNA excluded. The table for this sample gives some 130,000 distinct CDR3 sequences. This TCR came from a human donor in good health. Some clones in this sample may be carry-over from other donors' samples. Input material: naive CXCR3+ CD8+ T cells from blood. Subset described: CD45RO-CCR7+CD27+CD95- naive CD8+ T cells expressing CXCR3 (TNR3+). The chain joins TRBV9 to TRBJ2-7; the D gene TCRdb calls, TRBD1, cannot be checked with no DNA. CDR3 amino acids: CASSVGGGTDEQYF.